This T cell receptor beta chain emerged from a study of tumor and adjacent non-tumor tissue in lung cancer. For the study at large: On average, productive TCRbeta reads reached about 4.17 million per sample.

The library came from three nested PCR rounds adapted from ARM-PCR protocols. TCRdb ran MiXCR on the multiplex PCR reads and lists one entry per CDR3 protein. The data show around 210,000 distinct CDR3 sequences, with around 71% seen just once and roughly a quarter held by the top ten. This sample's RNA came from whole unsorted tissue. The CDR3 has 17 amino acids. Per germline, CDR1 MGHRA and CDR2 YSYEKL. Comments on this clonotype: One end of the junction fails to match germline, which may point to a read error.

This TCR was sampled from a man in his sixties with non-small cell lung cancer. Material for sequencing was lung tumor tissue. The V call is TRBV4-1, the J call TRBJ2-5, with D perhaps TRBD1 or TRBD2 (5 bases each). The CDR3 nucleotides read TGCGCCAGCACCCAAGAAGAGACGGGGACGTACCAAGAGACCCAGTACTTC. This sequence encodes CASTQEETGTYQETQYF.